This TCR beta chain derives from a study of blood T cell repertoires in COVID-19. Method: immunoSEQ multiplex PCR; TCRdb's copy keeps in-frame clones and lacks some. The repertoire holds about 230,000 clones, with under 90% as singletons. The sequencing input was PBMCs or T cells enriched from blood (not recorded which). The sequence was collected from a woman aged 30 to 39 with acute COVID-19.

The CDR3 loop is CASSSNRGGQGSTEAFF. CDR3 sequence (DNA): TGTGCCAGCAGCTCCAACCGAGGGGGACAGGGCTCCACTGAAGCTTTCTTT. V usage is TRBV7-9 and J usage is TRBJ1-1, with 9 bases identical to TRBD1. The CDR3 length is 17 residues. In germline, CDR1 is SEHNR, CDR2 FQNEAQ (reference sequence). With V trimmed by 4 bases and J by 4 bases, 13 bases remained unmatched. Drawing the rest from reference TRBV7-9 and TRBJ1-1, the complete variable domain is DTGVSQNPRHKITKRGQNVTFRCDPISEHNRLYWYRQTLGQGPEFLTYFQNEAQLEKSRLLSDRFSAERPKGSFSTLEIQRTEQGDSAMYLCASSSNRGGQGSTEAFFGQGTRLTVV.